This TCR beta chain was recorded in a study of cytomegalovirus exposure and HLA in healthy donors. This clone showed up just a few times. It was with 60 Vbeta and 13 Jbeta primers that the PCR ran. Sequencing was performed with immunoSEQ multiplex PCR; in TCRdb, only in-frame clones are kept and a portion is missing. The repertoire holds roughly 190,000 clones, with around four fifths as singletons. Sequencing was done on a sample of PBMCs. This clonotype was obtained from a woman aged 18 to 35 in good health and CMV-seronegative.

The CDR3 spells CASSLGGTSGSGQFF. CDR3 coding DNA: TGTGCCAGCAGTTTGGGCGGGACTAGCGGGAGCGGGCAGTTCTTC. This chain connects TRBV6-5 to TRBJ2-1, with 14 positions matching TRBD2. CDR3 length equals 15 residues. Trimming cost V 4 bases and J 12 bases; bases outside gene matches: 8. CDR1 is MNHEY and CDR2 is SVGAGI in the germline V gene.